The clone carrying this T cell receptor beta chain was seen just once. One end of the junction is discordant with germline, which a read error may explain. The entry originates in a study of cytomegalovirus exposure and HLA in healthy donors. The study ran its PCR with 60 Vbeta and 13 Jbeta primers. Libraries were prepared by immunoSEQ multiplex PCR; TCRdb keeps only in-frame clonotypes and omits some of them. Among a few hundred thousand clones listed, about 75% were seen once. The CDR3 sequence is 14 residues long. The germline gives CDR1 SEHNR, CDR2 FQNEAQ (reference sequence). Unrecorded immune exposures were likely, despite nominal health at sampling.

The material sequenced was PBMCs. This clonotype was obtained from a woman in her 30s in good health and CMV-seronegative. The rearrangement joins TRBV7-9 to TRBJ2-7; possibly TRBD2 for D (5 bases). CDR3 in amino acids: CSSSLSERDYEQYF. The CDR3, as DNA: TGTTCCAGCAGCTTATCGGAGAGGGACTACGAGCAGTACTTC.